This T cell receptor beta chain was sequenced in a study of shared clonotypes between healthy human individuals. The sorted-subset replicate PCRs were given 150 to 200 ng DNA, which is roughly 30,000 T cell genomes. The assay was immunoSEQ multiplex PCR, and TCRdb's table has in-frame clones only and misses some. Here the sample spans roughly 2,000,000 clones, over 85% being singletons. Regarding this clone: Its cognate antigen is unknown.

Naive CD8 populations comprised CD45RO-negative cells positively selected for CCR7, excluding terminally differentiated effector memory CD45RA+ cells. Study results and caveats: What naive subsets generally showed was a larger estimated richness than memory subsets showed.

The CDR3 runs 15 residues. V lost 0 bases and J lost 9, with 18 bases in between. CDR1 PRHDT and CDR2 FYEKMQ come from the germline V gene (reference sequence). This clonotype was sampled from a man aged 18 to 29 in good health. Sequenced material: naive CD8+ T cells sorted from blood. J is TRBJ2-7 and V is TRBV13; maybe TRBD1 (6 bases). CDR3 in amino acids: CASSLGGEGGIGQYF. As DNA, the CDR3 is TGTGCCAGCAGCTTAGGCGGCGAAGGGGGAATCGGGCAGTACTTC.